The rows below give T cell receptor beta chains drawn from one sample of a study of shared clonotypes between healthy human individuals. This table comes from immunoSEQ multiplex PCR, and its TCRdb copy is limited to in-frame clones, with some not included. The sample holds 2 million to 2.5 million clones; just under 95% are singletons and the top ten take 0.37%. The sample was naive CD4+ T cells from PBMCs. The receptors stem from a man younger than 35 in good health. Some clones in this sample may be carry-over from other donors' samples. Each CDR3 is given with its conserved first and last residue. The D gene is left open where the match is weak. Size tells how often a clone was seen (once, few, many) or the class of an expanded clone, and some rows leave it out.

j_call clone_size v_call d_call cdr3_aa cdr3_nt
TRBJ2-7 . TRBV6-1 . CASSPGPYEQYF TGTGCCAGCAGCCCTGGGCCATACGAGCAGTACTTC
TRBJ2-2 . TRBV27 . CASSFEQGFRSNTGELFF TGTGCCAGCAGTTTCGAACAGGGATTTAGGTCGAACACCGGGGAGCTGTTTTTT
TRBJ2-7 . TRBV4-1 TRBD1 CASSPGQGGYEQYF TGCGCCAGCAGCCCAGGACAGGGGGGTTACGAGCAGTACTTC
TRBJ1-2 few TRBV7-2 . CASSLLADGYTF TGTGCCAGCAGCTTACTGGCGGATGGCTACACCTTC
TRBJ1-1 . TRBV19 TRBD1 CASSPINRGRNTEAFF TGTGCCAGTAGTCCCATTAACAGGGGGCGAAACACTGAAGCTTTCTTT
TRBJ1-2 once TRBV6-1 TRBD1 CASSGGQGTYGYTF TGTGCCAGCAGTGGAGGACAGGGTACCTATGGCTACACCTTC
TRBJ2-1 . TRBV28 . CASSRSRPPGNEQFF TGTGCCAGCAGTAGGAGCAGACCTCCGGGCAATGAGCAGTTCTTC
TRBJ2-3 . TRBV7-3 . CASSLVGFTDTQYF TGTGCCAGCAGCTTAGTCGGTTTCACAGATACGCAGTATTTT
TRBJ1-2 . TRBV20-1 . CSASDSYGYTF TGCAGTGCCAGCGATTCCTATGGCTACACCTTC
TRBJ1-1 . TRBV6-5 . CASKVQESNTEAFF TGTGCCAGCAAGGTACAGGAGTCGAACACTGAAGCTTTCTTT
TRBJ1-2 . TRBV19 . CASSIGRGGYGYTF TGTGCCAGTAGTATCGGCAGGGGAGGCTATGGCTACACCTTC
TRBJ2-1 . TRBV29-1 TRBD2 CSVERLAGDSPQFF TGCAGCGTTGAACGACTAGCGGGAGACTCTCCCCAGTTCTTC
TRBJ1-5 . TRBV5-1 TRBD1 CASSLMTGADQPQHF TGCGCCAGCAGCCTGATGACAGGGGCGGATCAGCCCCAGCATTTT
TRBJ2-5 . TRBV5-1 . CASSNGLGKETQYF TGCGCCAGCAGCAATGGACTTGGGAAAGAGACCCAGTACTTC
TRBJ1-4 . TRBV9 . CASSVTPTRGEKLFF TGTGCCAGCAGCGTAACTCCCACCAGGGGTGAAAAACTGTTTTTT
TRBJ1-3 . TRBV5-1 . CASSLDGYSGNTIYF TGCGCCAGCAGCTTGGACGGATACTCTGGAAACACCATATATTTT
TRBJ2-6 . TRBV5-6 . CASSVGSSGANVLTF TGTGCCAGCAGCGTCGGGAGCTCTGGGGCCAACGTCCTGACTTTC
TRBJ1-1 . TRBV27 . CASSASLHRAGSTEAFF TGTGCCAGCAGTGCATCCTTACACAGGGCCGGGTCCACTGAAGCTTTCTTT
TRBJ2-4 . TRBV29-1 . CSQCVAKNIQYF TGCAGCCAATGTGTAGCCAAAAACATTCAGTACTTC
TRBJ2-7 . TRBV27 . CASSLRIGSEQYF TGTGCCAGCAGTTTGAGGATCGGCAGCGAGCAGTACTTC
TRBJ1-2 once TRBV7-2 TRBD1 CASRQGGGEGYTF TGTGCCAGCAGGCAGGGGGGAGGGGAGGGCTACACCTTC
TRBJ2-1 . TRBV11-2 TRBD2 CASSLGPGTSGYNEQFF TGTGCCAGCAGCTTAGGCCCCGGGACTAGCGGTTACAATGAGCAGTTCTTC
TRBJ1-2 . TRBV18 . CASSPSKVGWGGYGYTF TGTGCCAGCTCACCATCGAAGGTGGGTTGGGGGGGCTATGGCTACACCTTC
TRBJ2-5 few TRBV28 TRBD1 CASRPLDRVETQYF TGTGCCAGCAGACCTCTCGACAGGGTGGAGACCCAGTACTTC
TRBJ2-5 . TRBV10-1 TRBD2 CASSDSGLAGGFETQYF TGCGCCAGCAGTGATAGTGGACTAGCGGGAGGGTTTGAGACCCAGTACTTC
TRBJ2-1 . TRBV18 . CASSPYVGEYEQFF TGTGCCAGCTCACCTTACGTAGGGGAGTATGAGCAGTTCTTC
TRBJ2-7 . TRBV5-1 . CASSLVSGPYEQYF TGCGCCAGCAGCTTGGTTAGCGGCCCCTACGAGCAGTACTTC
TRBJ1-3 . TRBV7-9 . CASRQSSGNTIYF TGTGCCAGCAGGCAAAGCTCTGGAAACACCATATATTTT
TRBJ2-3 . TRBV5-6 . CASSLLLTESDTQYF TGTGCCAGCAGCTTGCTGTTGACGGAGTCAGATACGCAGTATTTT
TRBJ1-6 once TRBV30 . CAWSDTGTTPLHF TGTGCCTGGAGCGATACAGGGACGACACCCCTCCACTTT
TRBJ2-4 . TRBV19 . CASSIIGAKNIQYF TGTGCCAGTAGTATTATCGGGGCCAAAAACATTCAGTACTTC
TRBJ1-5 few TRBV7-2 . CASSRDSNQPQHF TGTGCCAGCAGCCGGGATAGCAATCAGCCCCAGCATTTT
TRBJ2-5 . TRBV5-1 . CASSPGSGTQETQYF TGCGCCAGCAGCCCTGGGAGCGGTACCCAAGAGACCCAGTACTTC
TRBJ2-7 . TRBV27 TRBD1 CASSRSGTGPYEQYF TGTGCCAGCAGCCGTTCAGGGACAGGCCCCTACGAGCAGTACTTC
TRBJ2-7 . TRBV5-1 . CASSLGPRSHEQYF TGCGCCAGCAGCTTGGGACCACGTTCCCACGAGCAGTACTTC
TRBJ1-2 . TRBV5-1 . CASSLDPGSMSGYTF TGCGCCAGCAGCTTGGATCCGGGCTCGATGAGTGGCTACACCTTC
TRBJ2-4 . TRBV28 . CASSFQAGVGAKNIQYF TGTGCCAGCAGTTTCCAAGCAGGGGTCGGGGCCAAAAACATTCAGTACTTC
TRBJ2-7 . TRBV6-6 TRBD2 CASSKGTSGSYEQYF TGTGCCAGCAGCAAAGGGACTAGCGGGAGTTACGAGCAGTACTTC
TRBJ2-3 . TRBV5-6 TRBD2 CASGYPPLAVRQSTDTQYF TGTGCCAGCGGCTACCCCCCCCTAGCGGTACGTCAAAGCACAGATACGCAGTATTTT
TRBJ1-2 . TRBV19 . CATNSDYGYTF TGTGCCACCAACAGCGACTATGGCTACACCTTC
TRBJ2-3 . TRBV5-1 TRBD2 CASSLEIAGGFGDTQYF TGCGCCAGCAGCTTGGAAATAGCGGGAGGGTTCGGAGATACGCAGTATTTT
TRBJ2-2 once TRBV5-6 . CASSLLEGEGIPGELFF TGTGCCAGCAGCCTGCTAGAGGGAGAAGGGATACCCGGGGAGCTGTTTTTT
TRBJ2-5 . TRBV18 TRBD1 CASSPTTGQGGETQYF TGTGCCAGCTCACCGACGACAGGACAGGGAGGAGAGACCCAGTACTTC
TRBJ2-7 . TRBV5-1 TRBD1 CASSLKGTGYDEQYF TGCGCCAGCAGCTTGAAGGGGACAGGGTATGACGAGCAGTACTTC
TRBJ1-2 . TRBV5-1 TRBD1 CASSPVGQGDGYTF TGCGCCAGCAGCCCGGTGGGACAGGGGGATGGCTACACCTTC
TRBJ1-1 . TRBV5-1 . CASSPGGVKGTEAFF TGCGCCAGCAGCCCCGGGGGGGTCAAGGGCACTGAAGCTTTCTTT
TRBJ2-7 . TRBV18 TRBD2 CASSPSGLAATYEQYF TGTGCCAGCTCACCAAGCGGACTAGCGGCGACCTACGAGCAGTACTTC
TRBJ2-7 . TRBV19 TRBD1 CASSVFGQGNSEQYF TGTGCCAGTAGTGTCTTCGGACAGGGGAATAGCGAGCAGTACTTC
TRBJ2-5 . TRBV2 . CASSELTRRETQYF TGTGCCAGCAGTGAGCTCACCCGTCGGGAGACCCAGTACTTC
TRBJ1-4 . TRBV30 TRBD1 CAWSVPGQGQFATNEKLFF TGTGCCTGGAGTGTCCCCGGACAGGGGCAATTTGCAACTAATGAAAAACTGTTTTTT
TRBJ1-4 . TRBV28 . CAIAGREKLFF TGTGCCATTGCGGGACGGGAAAAACTGTTTTTT
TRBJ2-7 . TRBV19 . CASSLRDRTREQYF TGTGCCAGTAGTTTGCGGGACAGAACGAGAGAGCAGTACTTC